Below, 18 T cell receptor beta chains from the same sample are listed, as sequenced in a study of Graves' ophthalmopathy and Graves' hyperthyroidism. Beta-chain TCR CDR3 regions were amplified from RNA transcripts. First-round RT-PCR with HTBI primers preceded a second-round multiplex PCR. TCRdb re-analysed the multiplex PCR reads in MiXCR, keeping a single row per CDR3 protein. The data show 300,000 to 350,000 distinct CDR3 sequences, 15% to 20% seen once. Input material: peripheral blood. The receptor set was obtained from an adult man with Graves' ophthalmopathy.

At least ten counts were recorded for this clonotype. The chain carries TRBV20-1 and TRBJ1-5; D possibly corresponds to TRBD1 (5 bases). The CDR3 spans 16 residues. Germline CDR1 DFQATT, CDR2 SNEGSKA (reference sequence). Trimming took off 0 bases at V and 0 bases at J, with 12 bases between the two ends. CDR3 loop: CSARDWTQYSNQPQHF. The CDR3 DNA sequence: TGCAGTGCTAGAGATTGGACACAATATAGCAATCAGCCCCAGCATTTT.

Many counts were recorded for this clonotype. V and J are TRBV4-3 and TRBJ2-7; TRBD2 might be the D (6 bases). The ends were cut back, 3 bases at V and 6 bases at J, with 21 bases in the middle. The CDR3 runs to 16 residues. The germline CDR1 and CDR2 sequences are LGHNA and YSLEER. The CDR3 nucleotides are TGCGCCAGCAGCCAGGGGTCAGGACTAAGCGGAGGCGAGCAGTACTTC. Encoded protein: CASSQGSGLSGGEQYF.

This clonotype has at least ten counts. The CDR3 region has the DNA TGTGCCAGTAGTATCCCAGCAGGCAGAGGCAATCAGCCCCAGCATTTT. Protein: CASSIPAGRGNQPQHF. The chain carries TRBV19 and TRBJ1-5, with no clear D. The V end lost 3 bases, the J end lost 2 bases, and 14 bases lay between the germline ends. Germline loops: CDR1 LNHDA, CDR2 SQIVND (reference sequence). There are 16 residues in the CDR3.

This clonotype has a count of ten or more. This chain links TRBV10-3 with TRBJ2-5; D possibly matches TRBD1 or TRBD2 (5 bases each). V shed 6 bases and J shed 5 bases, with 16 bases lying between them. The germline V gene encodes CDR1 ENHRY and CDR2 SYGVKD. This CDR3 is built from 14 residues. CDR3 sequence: CAIRGTEKGETQYF. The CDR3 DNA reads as TGTGCCATCAGAGGGACCGAGAAGGGGGAGACCCAGTACTTC.

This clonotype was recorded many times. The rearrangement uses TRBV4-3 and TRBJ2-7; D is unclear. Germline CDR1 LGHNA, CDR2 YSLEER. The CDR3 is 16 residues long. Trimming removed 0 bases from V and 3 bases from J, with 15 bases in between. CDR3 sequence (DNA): TGCGCCAGCAGCCAAGAAATAGGCCGGAACAACTACGAGCAGTACTTC. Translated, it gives CASSQEIGRNNYEQYF.

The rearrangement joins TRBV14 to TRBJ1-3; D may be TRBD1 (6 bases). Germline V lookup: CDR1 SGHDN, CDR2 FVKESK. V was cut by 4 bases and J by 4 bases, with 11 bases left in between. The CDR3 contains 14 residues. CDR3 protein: CASSRGQPGNTIYF. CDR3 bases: TGTGCCAGCAGCCGTGGACAGCCCGGAAACACCATATATTTT.

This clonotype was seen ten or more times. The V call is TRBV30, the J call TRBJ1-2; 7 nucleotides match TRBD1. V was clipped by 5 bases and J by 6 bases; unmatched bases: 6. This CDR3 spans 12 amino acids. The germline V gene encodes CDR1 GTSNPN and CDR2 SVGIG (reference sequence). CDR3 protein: CAWVTDRDGYTF. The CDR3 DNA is TGTGCCTGGGTAACAGACAGGGATGGCTACACCTTC.

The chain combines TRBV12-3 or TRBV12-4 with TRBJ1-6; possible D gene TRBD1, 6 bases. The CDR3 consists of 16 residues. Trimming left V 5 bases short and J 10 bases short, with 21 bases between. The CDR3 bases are TGTGCCAGCAGTATGCGACAGGCACAGGAAGGGTCACCCCTCCACTTT. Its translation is CASSMRQAQEGSPLHF.

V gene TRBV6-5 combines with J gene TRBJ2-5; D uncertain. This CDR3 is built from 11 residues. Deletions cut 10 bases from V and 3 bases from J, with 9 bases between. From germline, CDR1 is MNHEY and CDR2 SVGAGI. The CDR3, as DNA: TGTGCCATCCTCGGAAAAGAGACCCAGTACTTC. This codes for CAILGKETQYF.

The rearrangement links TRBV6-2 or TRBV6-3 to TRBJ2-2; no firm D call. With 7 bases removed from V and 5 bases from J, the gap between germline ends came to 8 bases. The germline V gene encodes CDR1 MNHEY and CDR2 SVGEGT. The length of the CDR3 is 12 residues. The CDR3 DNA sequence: TGTGCCAGCAATACGTTGACCGGGGAGCTGTTTTTT. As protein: CASNTLTGELFF.

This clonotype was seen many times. The CDR3: CASSLRWTEQYF. DNA of the CDR3: TGTGCCAGCAGCTTAAGGTGGACAGAGCAGTACTTC. The gene calls are TRBV13 and TRBJ2-7, with D maybe TRBD1 (5 bases). The CDR3 extends over 12 amino acids. V was pared by 2 bases and J by 7 bases, with 9 bases between. CDR1 is PRHDT and CDR2 is FYEKMQ in the germline V gene (reference sequence).

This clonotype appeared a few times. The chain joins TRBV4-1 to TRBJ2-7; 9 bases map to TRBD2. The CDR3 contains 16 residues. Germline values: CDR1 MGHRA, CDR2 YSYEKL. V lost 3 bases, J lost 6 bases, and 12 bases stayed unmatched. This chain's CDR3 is CASSQGVSGRAREQYF. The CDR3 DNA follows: TGCGCCAGCAGCCAGGGGGTTAGCGGGAGAGCTCGCGAGCAGTACTTC.

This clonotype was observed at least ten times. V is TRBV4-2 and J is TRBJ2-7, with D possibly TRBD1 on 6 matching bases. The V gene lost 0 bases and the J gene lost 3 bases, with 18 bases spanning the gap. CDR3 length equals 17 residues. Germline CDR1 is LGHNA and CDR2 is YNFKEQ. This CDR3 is CASSQDGGTGIDYEQYF. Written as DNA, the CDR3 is TGTGCCAGCAGCCAAGATGGGGGCACTGGGATCGACTACGAGCAGTACTTC.

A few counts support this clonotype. The CDR3 here is CASSPERTGEETQYF. The CDR3 DNA reads TGTGCCAGCAGCCCAGAACGTACAGGGGAAGAGACCCAGTACTTC. This chain joins TRBV7-8 and TRBJ2-5, with 7 bases matching TRBD1. Trimming took 5 bases from V and 3 from J; bases not matched to a gene: 9. In germline, CDR1 is SGHVS, CDR2 FQNEAQ. The CDR3 runs 15 residues.

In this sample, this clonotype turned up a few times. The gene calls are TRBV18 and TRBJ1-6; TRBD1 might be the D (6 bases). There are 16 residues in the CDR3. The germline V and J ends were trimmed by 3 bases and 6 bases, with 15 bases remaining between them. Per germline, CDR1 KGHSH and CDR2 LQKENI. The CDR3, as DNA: TGTGCCAGCTCACCTACACAGGGAGAGTTTAATTCACCCCTCCACTTT. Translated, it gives CASSPTQGEFNSPLHF.

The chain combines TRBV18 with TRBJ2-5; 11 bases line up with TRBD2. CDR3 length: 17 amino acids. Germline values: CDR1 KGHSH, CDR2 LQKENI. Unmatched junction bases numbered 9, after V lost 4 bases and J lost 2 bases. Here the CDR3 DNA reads TGTGCCAGCTCACTGGTTCTAGCGGGAGGACTACAAGAGACCCAGTACTTC. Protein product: CASSLVLAGGLQETQYF.

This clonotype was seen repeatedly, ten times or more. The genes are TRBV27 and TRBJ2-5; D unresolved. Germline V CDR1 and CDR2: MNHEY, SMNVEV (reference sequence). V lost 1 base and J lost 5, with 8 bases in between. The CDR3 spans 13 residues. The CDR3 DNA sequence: TGTGCCAGCAGTTTATACGCTGAGGAGACCCAGTACTTC. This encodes CASSLYAEETQYF.

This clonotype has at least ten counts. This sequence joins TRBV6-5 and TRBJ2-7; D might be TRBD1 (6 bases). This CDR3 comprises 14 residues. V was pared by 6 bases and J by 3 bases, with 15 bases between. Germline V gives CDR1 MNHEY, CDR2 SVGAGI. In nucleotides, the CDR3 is TGTGCCAGCAGCCGACGGACAGCAGGCTACGAGCAGTACTTC. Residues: CASSRRTAGYEQYF.